This entry is about one T cell receptor (beta chain). Participants came from some 23 US areas, aged roughly 18 to 89 years. Germline assignment: CDR1 SNHLY and CDR2 FYNNEI. CDR3 size: 15 residues. The V gene end was trimmed by 1 base and the J gene end by 3 bases; junction bases not matched to a gene: 1. This sample is drawn from a study of blood T cell repertoires in COVID-19. Study as a whole: The samples span acute and convalescent COVID-19 from the United States, Italy and Spain. In each case, the material was cDNA or gDNA derived from T cells, B-cell-depleted T cells, or PBMCs.

How the authors handled the data: Amplification of reference gene primers was used by the study to estimate nucleated cell counts. Profiling relied on immunoSEQ multiplex PCR, and the TCRdb table lists in-frame clones only, not all of them. From that table come the V and J calls and clone size; the DNA was used to work out D and trimming. In the table there are 200,000 to 250,000 clones, around 86% of which are singletons. The receptor comes from a woman aged 45-59 years who had recovered from COVID-19. The chain recombines TRBV2 with TRBJ2-3, with TRBD2 identical over 10 bases. Material: PBMCs or T cells enriched from blood (not recorded which). The CDR3 coding sequence is TGTGCCAGCAGTGAAGAACTAGCGGGGACAGATACGCAGTATTTT. Translated: CASSEELAGTDTQYF.